This paragraph reports one TCR beta chain. Source study methods: By means of reference gene primer amplification, nucleated cell counts were estimated. Using immunoSEQ multiplex PCR, the repertoire was profiled, and TCRdb retains in-frame clones only, with some absent. For V, J and clone size, that table is used; D and trimming come from the DNA. The sample has tens of thousands of clones, approximately 84% seen once; the top ten hold about 3.4%. The data stem from a study of blood T cell repertoires in COVID-19. Study in general: Acute-phase and convalescent COVID-19 samples originated in the United States, Italy and Spain. PBMCs, B-cell-depleted T cells, or T cells provided the cDNA or gDNA that made up the material.

The CDR3 has 15 amino acids. Deletions cut 4 bases from V and 0 bases from J, with 12 bases between. The germline V gene has CDR1 MRHNA and CDR2 SNTAGT. The chain is built from TRBV6-4 and TRBJ1-2; D is possibly TRBD1 (5 bases). The clonotype comes from a man between 60 and 75 years old with acute or convalescent COVID-19. Sequenced material: peripheral blood. CDR3 in amino acids: CASSVTGDPNYGYTF. DNA of the CDR3: TGTGCCAGCAGTGTAACAGGAGACCCTAACTATGGCTACACCTTC.